This T cell receptor (beta chain) was obtained from a study of blood T cells in healthy people across ages. Note on this clonotype: Its antigen is still unknown.

General study findings and limits: In the absence of known donor CMV status, changes in expanded clonotypes were possibly confounded.

Then a second PCR, running roughly 7 to 11 cycles, was carried out with a sample-barcoded 5' primer and a J-beta primer mix. Each cDNA molecule carried a tag from a template-switch adaptor that contained 12 random nucleotides. TCRdb reprocessed the 5' RACE reads with MiXCR, giving one entry per CDR3 protein. The data show 1.5 million to 2 million distinct CDR3 sequences, more than 35% seen once. The people who gave samples were healthy Caucasians from Russia, aged roughly 6 to 95. Extraction yielded at least 5 micrograms of total RNA per sample. This CDR3 contains 16 residues. CDR1 KGHSH and CDR2 LQKENI come from the germline V gene. The germline V and J ends were trimmed by 2 bases and 4 bases, with 17 bases remaining between them.

The sample taken for sequencing was blood. This chain connects TRBV18 to TRBJ1-2; D gene ambiguous. This sequence was found in a human donor in good health. CDR3 sequence (DNA): TGTGCCAGCTCACCAAGCGGTGCCTCGGCGGCCTATGGCTACACCTTC. Protein sequence: CASSPSGASAAYGYTF. Supplemented by reference TRBV18 and TRBJ1-2, the full variable domain reads NAGVMQNPRHLVRRRGQEARLRCSPMKGHSHVYWYRQLPEEGLKFMVYLQKENIIDESGMPKERFSAEFPKEGPSILRIQQVVRGDSAAYFCASSPSGASAAYGYTFGSGTRLTVV.